This T cell receptor (beta chain) is from a study of blood T cell repertoires in COVID-19. Study-wide background: Samples came from the United States, Italy and Spain, spanning acute and convalescent COVID-19.

How the authors handled the data: Reference gene primer amplification gave nucleated cell count estimates. Repertoires were generated with immunoSEQ multiplex PCR, while TCRdb's copy carries only in-frame clones and drops some. V and J calls and clone size come straight from that table; D and trimming were deduced from the DNA. The table includes just under 150,000 clones, roughly 82% detected once. Germline V gives CDR1 MNHEY, CDR2 SMNVEV (reference sequence). V was trimmed by 6 bases and J by 0 bases, leaving 5 bases between them. The CDR3 consists of 12 residues. The V gene is TRBV27, the J gene TRBJ1-1; D gene uncertain. The sequenced sample consisted of peripheral blood. The TCR was taken from a human donor in a cohort sampled during active COVID-19. Here the CDR3 reads CASRTVNTEAFF. CDR3 sequence (DNA): TGTGCCAGCAGAACAGTGAACACTGAAGCTTTCTTT.